These 21 T cell receptor beta chains were sequenced from one sample in a study of follicular helper T cells after annual influenza vaccination. Time point reported: 2014-2015 season, 7 days after vaccination. This table comes from immunoSEQ multiplex PCR, and its TCRdb copy is limited to in-frame clones, with some not included. The table records about 10,000 clones, about four fifths of them present only once. Sequences were derived from CXCR5+ CD38- circulating T follicular helper cells from blood, sampled 7 days after influenza vaccination. Subset denoted: circulating Tfh, non-naive CD4+CXCR5+PD-1+ (ICOS+CD38+ or ICOS-CD38-). The source of these receptors is an adult who received the influenza vaccine.

The chain carries TRBV5-4 and TRBJ2-6, with a tentative D call TRBD1 (5 bases). This CDR3 contains 17 residues. Between the trimmed V and J ends, which lost 0 bases and 0 bases, there was a span of 10 bases. Germline CDR1 and CDR2: SGHNT and YYREEE (reference sequence). Here the CDR3 DNA reads TGTGCCAGCAGCTTGGGTGTAGGGGACTCTGGGGCCAACGTCCTGACTTTC. Translating it yields CASSLGVGDSGANVLTF.

This clone was seen a single time. This sequence joins TRBV27 and TRBJ1-5; D is unclear. Looked up from germline, CDR1 is MNHEY and CDR2 is SMNVEV (reference sequence). V was trimmed by 3 bases and J by 3 bases, leaving 6 bases between them. This CDR3 has 13 residues. The CDR3 DNA reads as TGTGCCAGCAGTTTCACCCCCAATCAGCCCCAGCATTTT. It translates to CASSFTPNQPQHF.

This clone was counted once. The chain couples TRBV2 to TRBJ2-5; D gene uncertain. Trimming cost V 8 bases and J 3 bases, with 7 bases left between them. Looked up from germline, CDR1 is SNHLY and CDR2 is FYNNEI. This CDR3 has 11 amino acids. CDR3 coding DNA: TGTGCCAGCGCCACGAAAGAGACCCAGTACTTC. Its translation is CASATKETQYF.

The V gene is TRBV14, the J gene TRBJ2-3; a weak D match, TRBD2 (6 bases). Germline-derived CDR1 and CDR2 are SGHDN and FVKESK. V gave up 0 bases and J gave up 1 base, with 11 bases separating them. This CDR3 contains 16 residues. CDR3 loop: CASSQDPGVGTDTQYF. CDR3 coding DNA: TGTGCCAGCAGCCAAGATCCGGGAGTGGGCACAGATACGCAGTATTTT.

The genes are TRBV5-1 and TRBJ2-3, with 7 bases matching TRBD2. The CDR3 length is 17 residues. Trimming removed 4 bases from V and 2 bases from J; junction bases left unmatched: 13. Germline V gene lookup returns CDR1 SGHRS and CDR2 YFSETQ. CDR3 sequence: CASSPGLVVDHTDTQYF. CDR3 DNA: TGCGCCAGCAGCCCAGGACTAGTCGTCGACCACACAGATACGCAGTATTTT. The full variable domain, its missing parts supplied by reference TRBV5-1 and TRBJ2-3, is KAGVTQTPRYLIKTRGQQVTLSCSPISGHRSVSWYQQTPGQGLQFLFEYFSETQRNKGNFPGRFSGRQFSNSRSEMNVSTLELGDSALYLCASSPGLVVDHTDTQYFGPGTRLTVL.

This chain links TRBV5-7 with TRBJ1-1; D is undetermined. TRBV5-7 is an ORF; its function is uncertain. V lost 6 bases and J 11 bases, leaving 17 bases between the germline ends. The length of the CDR3 is 12 residues. CDR3 sequence (DNA): TGTGCCAGCACTCTGGGTGAGGACGGGGCTTTCTTT. Its protein product is CASTLGEDGAFF.

The chain joins TRBV28 to TRBJ1-2; D remains ambiguous. The germline V and J ends were trimmed by 4 bases and 2 bases, with 11 bases remaining between them. CDR3 length: 14 amino acids. The V gene's germline CDR1 is MDHEN and CDR2 SYDVKM. This CDR3 is CASSSPPGNYGYTF. The CDR3 DNA is TGTGCCAGCAGTTCCCCCCCCGGGAACTATGGCTACACCTTC.

The J gene is TRBJ1-4, the V gene TRBV30; the D gene is possibly TRBD1 (5 bases). V lost 7 bases and J 8 bases, leaving 17 bases between the germline ends. This CDR3 has 13 amino acids. CDR1 and CDR2 from the germline V gene are GTSNPN and SVGIG (reference sequence). CDR3 loop: CASCPQGAEKLFF. In DNA form, the CDR3 reads TGTGCCTCCTGCCCGCAGGGCGCGGAAAAACTGTTTTTT.

V gene TRBV4-2 combines with J gene TRBJ2-7; 7 bases are shared with TRBD1. The CDR3 is 16 amino acids. The germline gives CDR1 LGHNA, CDR2 YNFKEQ. V dropped 2 bases and J dropped 1; count of bases not matched to a gene: 8. The CDR3 loop is CASSQITGTDSYEQYF. The CDR3 DNA is TGTGCCAGCAGCCAAATCACCGGGACAGATTCCTACGAGCAGTACTTC.

The count of this clone is one. This rearrangement joins TRBV2 to TRBJ1-4; 7 bases are shared with TRBD1. V lost 6 bases, J lost 4 bases, and 5 bases stayed unmatched. The CDR3 length is 14 residues. In germline, CDR1 is SNHLY, CDR2 FYNNEI. The CDR3 reads CASSEQGFNEKLFF. The DNA for the CDR3 is TGTGCCAGCAGCGAACAGGGGTTTAATGAAAAACTGTTTTTT.

In this sample, this clone turned up once. V is TRBV7-9 and J is TRBJ2-2, with TRBD1 matching over 9 bases. The germline V gene encodes CDR1 SEHNR and CDR2 FQNEAQ (reference sequence). V shed 5 bases and J 7 bases; nucleotides not matched to a gene: 14. This CDR3 spans 17 amino acids. CDR3 sequence (DNA): TGTGCCAGCAGCAGAGTCTCTGGGACAGGGTTATACGGGGAGCTGTTTTTT. Translating it yields CASSRVSGTGLYGELFF.

The chain combines TRBV18 with TRBJ1-3, with TRBD1 matching over 7 bases. CDR3 length: 14 residues. J was trimmed by 4 bases and V by 5 bases; bases with no gene match: 5. Germline CDR1 and CDR2: KGHSH and LQKENI. As DNA, the CDR3 is TGTGCCAGCTCAAGGGGACAGACGGGAAACACCATATATTTT. This sequence encodes CASSRGQTGNTIYF.

The chain links TRBV7-2 to TRBJ2-7; D ambiguous. The CDR3 runs to 14 residues. Germline assignment: CDR1 SGHTA and CDR2 FQGNSA. The ends were cut back, 1 base at V and 1 base at J, with 8 bases in the middle. CDR3 region: CASSLGARSYEQYF. The CDR3 DNA follows: TGTGCCAGCAGCTTAGGCGCTAGATCCTACGAGCAGTACTTC. Supplemented by reference TRBV7-2 and TRBJ2-7, the full variable domain reads GAGVSQSPSNKVTEKGKDVELRCDPISGHTALYWYRQSLGQGLEFLIYFQGNSAPDKSGLPSDRFSAERTGGSVSTLTIQRTQQEDSAVYLCASSLGARSYEQYFGPGTRLTVT.

The rearrangement joins TRBV6-5 to TRBJ2-7; either TRBD1 or TRBD2 may fit D (5 bases each). Trimming pared 6 bases from V and 5 bases from J, leaving 17 bases between. CDR1 MNHEY and CDR2 SVGAGI come from the germline V gene. The CDR3 totals 14 residues. The CDR3 protein is CASSRRDGRDEQYF. CDR3 nucleotides: TGTGCCAGCAGCCGCCGGGACGGAAGGGACGAGCAGTACTTC.

Of note for this clone: The missing conserved phenylalanine or tryptophan at the end of this CDR3 makes a read error likely. It is unclear where the CDR3 begins or ends on the DNA, so no DNA is shown, and the CDR3 is as TCRdb lists it. V and J are TRBV6-4 and TRBJ1-2. Germline V gene sequence: CDR1 MRHNA, CDR2 SNTAGT. A total of 9 residues make up the CDR3, ends included. The CDR3 spells CASSGRGWI.

The rearrangement joins TRBV5-1 to TRBJ1-6; D remains unclear. Germline CDR1 reads SGHRS; CDR2 reads YFSETQ. V lost 0 bases, J lost 9 bases, and 7 bases lay in between. The CDR3 has 13 residues. CDR3 region: CASSLENGSPLHF. The CDR3 DNA reads TGCGCCAGCAGCTTGGAAAATGGTTCACCCCTCCACTTT. Variable domain in full (rest from reference TRBV5-1 and TRBJ1-6): KAGVTQTPRYLIKTRGQQVTLSCSPISGHRSVSWYQQTPGQGLQFLFEYFSETQRNKGNFPGRFSGRQFSNSRSEMNVSTLELGDSALYLCASSLENGSPLHFGNGTRLTVT.

The chain employs TRBV6-5 and TRBJ2-7; no clear D gene. CDR3 length equals 13 residues. CDR1 and CDR2 (germline): MNHEY, SVGAGI. V was trimmed by 5 bases and J by 3 bases, leaving 11 bases between them. CDR3 residues: CASSEGPDYEQYF. The CDR3 DNA reads TGTGCCAGCAGTGAAGGACCGGACTACGAGCAGTACTTC.

Points on this clone: A junction boundary mismatches the germline segment, possibly from a read error. The chain combines TRBV5-1 with TRBJ2-5, with D unresolved. The CDR3 is made up of 12 amino acids. Germline assignment: CDR1 SGHRS and CDR2 YFSETQ. Here the CDR3 DNA reads TGCGCCAGCAGCTTGGATCAAGGGACCCAGTACTTC. It specifies CASSLDQGTQYF.

The V call is TRBV10-3, the J call TRBJ1-5; a possible D gene is TRBD1 (6 bases). Trimming left V 6 bases short and J 3 bases short, with 15 bases between. This CDR3 comprises 15 residues. Germline V lookup: CDR1 ENHRY, CDR2 SYGVKD. The CDR3 bases are TGTGCCATCAGCAGCGAGGGGGGACCCAATCAGCCCCAGCATTTT. This codes for CAISSEGGPNQPQHF.

J is TRBJ2-1 and V is TRBV5-6; 11 bases are shared with TRBD2. After removal of 5 bases from V and 6 bases from J, the junction contained 7 bases not matched to a gene. Germline-derived CDR1 and CDR2 are SGHDT and YYEEEE. The CDR3 sequence is 15 residues long. CDR3 sequence (DNA): TGTGCCAGCAGGTTAGCGGGAGGGCCTCTCAATGAGCAGTTCTTC. Its translation is CASRLAGGPLNEQFF.

The genes are TRBV2 and TRBJ1-5; no definite D call. The CDR3 extends over 13 amino acids. Trimming pared 10 bases from V and 0 bases from J, leaving 10 bases between. Germline V gene sequence: CDR1 SNHLY, CDR2 FYNNEI. Written as DNA, the CDR3 is TGTGCCACAGTACGGGTTAGCAATCAGCCCCAGCATTTT. Protein sequence: CATVRVSNQPQHF.